This TCR beta chain is from a study of vaccination and CD4 T cells after COVID-19. The study, taken as a whole, reports: SARS-CoV-2-reactive clonotypes showed a nonsignificant median rise from roughly 21 to 40.

An Oncomine TCR Beta short-read assay was used to sequence the DNA from cultured CD4+ T cells. TCRdb used MiXCR to reprocess the PCR reads, holding one entry per CDR3 protein. The sample carries some 11,000 distinct CDR3 sequences, more than 40% recorded once. The CDR3 sequence is 14 residues long. Deletions cut 5 bases from V and 4 bases from J, with 14 bases between. Germline loops: CDR1 SGHTA, CDR2 FQGNSA. A few counts support this clonotype. The antigen is undetermined. As for treatment: approximately nine-day PBMC culture with coronavirus spike peptide pools or control peptides (ViraFEST assay). This chain connects TRBV7-2 to TRBJ2-5; D possibly corresponds to TRBD1 (6 bases). The receptor was isolated from a human donor who had recovered from COVID-19. Sequencing was carried out using CD4+ T cells from blood, cultured in vitro. CDR3 bases: TGTGCCAGCAGCATACAGGGAGTTCGAGAGACCCAGTACTTC. Translating it yields CASSIQGVRETQYF.